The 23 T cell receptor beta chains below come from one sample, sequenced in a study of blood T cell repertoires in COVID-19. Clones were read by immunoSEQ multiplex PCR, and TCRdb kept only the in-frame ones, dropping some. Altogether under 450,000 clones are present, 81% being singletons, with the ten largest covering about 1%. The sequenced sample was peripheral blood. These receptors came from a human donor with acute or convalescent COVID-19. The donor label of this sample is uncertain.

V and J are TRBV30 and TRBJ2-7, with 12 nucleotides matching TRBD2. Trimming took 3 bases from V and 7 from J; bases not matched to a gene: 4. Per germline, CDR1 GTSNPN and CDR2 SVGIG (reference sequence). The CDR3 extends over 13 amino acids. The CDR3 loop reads CAWRLAGGREQYF. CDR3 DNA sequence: TGTGCCTGGAGGCTAGCGGGAGGGAGGGAGCAGTACTTC.

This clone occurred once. CDR3 in amino acids: CASSLGGTANTGELFF. Written as DNA, the CDR3 is TGTGCCAGCAGCTTGGGCGGGACTGCCAACACCGGGGAGCTGTTTTTT. This sequence joins TRBV5-4 and TRBJ2-2; a possible D gene is TRBD2 (6 bases). Germline values: CDR1 SGHNT, CDR2 YYREEE (reference sequence). Trimming stripped 0 bases from V and 2 bases from J, with 11 bases between. This CDR3 comprises 16 residues.

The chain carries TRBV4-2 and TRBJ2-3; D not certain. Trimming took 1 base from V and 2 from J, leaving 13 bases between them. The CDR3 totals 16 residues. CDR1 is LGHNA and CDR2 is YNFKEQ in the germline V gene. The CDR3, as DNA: TGTGCCAGCAGCCAAGTCTCCCGGTTCTTCACAGATACGCAGTATTTT. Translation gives CASSQVSRFFTDTQYF.

The CDR3 nucleotides read TGTGCCAGCATGGGGACAGGGAGAGAAAAACTGTTTTTT. The encoded protein is CASMGTGREKLFF. The J gene is TRBJ1-4, the V gene TRBV6-6; TRBD1 agrees at 9 bases. This CDR3 has 13 amino acids. Germline V lookup: CDR1 MNHNY, CDR2 SVGAGI (reference sequence). The V and J ends lost 7 bases and 8 bases, in that order; junction bases with no gene match: 5.

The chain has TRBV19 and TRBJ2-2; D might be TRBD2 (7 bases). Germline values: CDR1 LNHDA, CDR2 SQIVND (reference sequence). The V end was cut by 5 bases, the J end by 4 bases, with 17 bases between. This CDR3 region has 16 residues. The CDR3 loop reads CASSLFGGGATGELFF. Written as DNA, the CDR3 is TGTGCCAGTAGTCTCTTCGGTGGGGGGGCCACCGGGGAGCTGTTTTTT. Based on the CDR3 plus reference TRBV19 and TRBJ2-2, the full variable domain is DGGITQSPKYLFRKEGQNVTLSCEQNLNHDAMYWYRQDPGQGLRLIYYSQIVNDFQKGDIAEGYSVSREKKESFPLTVTSAQKNPTAFYLCASSLFGGGATGELFFGEGSRLTVL.

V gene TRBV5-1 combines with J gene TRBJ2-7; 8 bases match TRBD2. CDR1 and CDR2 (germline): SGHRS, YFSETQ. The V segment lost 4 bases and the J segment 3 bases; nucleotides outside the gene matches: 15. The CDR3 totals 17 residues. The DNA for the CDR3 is TGCGCCAGCAGCCTGGGGGGCGCCGGGACTAGTCTCTACGAGCAGTACTTC. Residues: CASSLGGAGTSLYEQYF.

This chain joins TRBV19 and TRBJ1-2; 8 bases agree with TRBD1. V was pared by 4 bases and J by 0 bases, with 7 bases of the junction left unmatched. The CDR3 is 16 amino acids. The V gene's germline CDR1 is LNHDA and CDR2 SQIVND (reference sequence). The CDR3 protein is CASSNYGTGANYGYTF. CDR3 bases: TGTGCCAGTAGTAATTACGGGACAGGAGCTAACTATGGCTACACCTTC.

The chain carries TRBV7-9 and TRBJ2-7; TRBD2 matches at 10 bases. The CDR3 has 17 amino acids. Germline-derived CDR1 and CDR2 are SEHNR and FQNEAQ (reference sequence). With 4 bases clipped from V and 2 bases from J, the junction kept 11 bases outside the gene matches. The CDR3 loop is CASSSSGGGPDAYEQYF. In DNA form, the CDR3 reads TGTGCCAGCAGCTCTAGCGGGGGAGGGCCAGACGCCTACGAGCAGTACTTC. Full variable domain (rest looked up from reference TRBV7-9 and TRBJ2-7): DTGVSQNPRHKITKRGQNVTFRCDPISEHNRLYWYRQTLGQGPEFLTYFQNEAQLEKSRLLSDRFSAERPKGSFSTLEIQRTEQGDSAMYLCASSSSGGGPDAYEQYFGPGTRLTVT.

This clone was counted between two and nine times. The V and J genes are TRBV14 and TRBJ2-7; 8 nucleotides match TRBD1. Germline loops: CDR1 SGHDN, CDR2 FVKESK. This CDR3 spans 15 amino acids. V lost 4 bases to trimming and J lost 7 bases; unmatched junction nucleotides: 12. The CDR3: CASSPMLGRGLEQYF. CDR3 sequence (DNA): TGTGCCAGCAGCCCGATGTTGGGCAGGGGGCTTGAGCAGTACTTC. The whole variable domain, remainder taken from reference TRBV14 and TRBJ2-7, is EAGVTQFPSHSVIEKGQTVTLRCDPISGHDNLYWYRRVMGKEIKFLLHFVKESKQDESGMPNNRFLAERTGGTYSTLKVQPAELEDSGVYFCASSPMLGRGLEQYFGPGTRLTVT.

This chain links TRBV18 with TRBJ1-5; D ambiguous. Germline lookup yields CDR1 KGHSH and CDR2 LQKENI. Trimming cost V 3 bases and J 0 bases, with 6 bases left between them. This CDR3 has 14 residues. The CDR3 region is CASSPGVSNQPQHF. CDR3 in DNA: TGTGCCAGCTCACCCGGGGTTAGCAATCAGCCCCAGCATTTT.

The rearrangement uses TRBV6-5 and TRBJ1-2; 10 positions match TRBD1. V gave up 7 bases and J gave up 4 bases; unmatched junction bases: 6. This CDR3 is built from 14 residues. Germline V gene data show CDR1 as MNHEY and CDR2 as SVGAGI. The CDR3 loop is CASKGDRGSYGYTF. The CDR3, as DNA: TGTGCCAGCAAGGGGGACAGGGGTAGCTATGGCTACACCTTC.

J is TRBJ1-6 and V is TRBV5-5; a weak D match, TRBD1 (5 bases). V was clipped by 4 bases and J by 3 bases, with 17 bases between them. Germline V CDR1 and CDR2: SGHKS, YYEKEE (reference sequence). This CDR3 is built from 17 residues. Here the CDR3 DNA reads TGTGCCAGCAGCCCCCGGGGGGAGGCTCGCTATAATTCACCCCTCCACTTT. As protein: CASSPRGEARYNSPLHF.

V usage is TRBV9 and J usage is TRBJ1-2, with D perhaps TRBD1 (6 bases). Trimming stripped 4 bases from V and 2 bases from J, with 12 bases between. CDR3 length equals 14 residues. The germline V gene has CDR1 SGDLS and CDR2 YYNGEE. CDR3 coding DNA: TGTGCCAGCAGCCCTCAGGACAGAAACTATGGCTACACCTTC. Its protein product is CASSPQDRNYGYTF.

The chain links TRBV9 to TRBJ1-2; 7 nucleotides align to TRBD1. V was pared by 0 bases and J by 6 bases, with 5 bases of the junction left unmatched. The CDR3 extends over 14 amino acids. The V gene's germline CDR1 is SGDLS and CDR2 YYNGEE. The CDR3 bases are TGTGCCAGCAGCGTAGAAACAGGGGCTCATGGCTACACCTTC. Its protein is CASSVETGAHGYTF.

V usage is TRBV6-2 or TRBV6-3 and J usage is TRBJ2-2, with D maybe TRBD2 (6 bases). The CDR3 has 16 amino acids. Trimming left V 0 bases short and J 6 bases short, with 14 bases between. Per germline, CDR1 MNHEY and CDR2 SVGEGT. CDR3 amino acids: CASSYSLAGRPGELFF. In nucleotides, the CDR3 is TGTGCCAGCAGTTACTCGCTCGCAGGGAGGCCCGGGGAGCTGTTTTTT.

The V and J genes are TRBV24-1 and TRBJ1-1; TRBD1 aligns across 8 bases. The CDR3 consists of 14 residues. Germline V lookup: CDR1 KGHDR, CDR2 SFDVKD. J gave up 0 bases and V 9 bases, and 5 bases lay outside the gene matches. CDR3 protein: CATGTGRLNTEAFF. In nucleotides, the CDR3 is TGTGCCACCGGGACAGGCCGACTGAACACTGAAGCTTTCTTT.

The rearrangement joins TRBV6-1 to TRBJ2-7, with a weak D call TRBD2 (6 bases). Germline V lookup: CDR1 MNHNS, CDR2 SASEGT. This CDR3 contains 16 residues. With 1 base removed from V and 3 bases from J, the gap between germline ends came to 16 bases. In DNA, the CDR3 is TGTGCCAGCAGTGAAGACTCTGGGGGGTTACTCTACGAGCAGTACTTC. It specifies CASSEDSGGLLYEQYF.

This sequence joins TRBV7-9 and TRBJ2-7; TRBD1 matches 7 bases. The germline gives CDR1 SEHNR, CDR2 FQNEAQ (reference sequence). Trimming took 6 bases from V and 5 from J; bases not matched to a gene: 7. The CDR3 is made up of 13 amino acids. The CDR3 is CASSPTGYHEQYF. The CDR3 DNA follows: TGTGCCAGCAGTCCGACAGGGTACCACGAGCAGTACTTC. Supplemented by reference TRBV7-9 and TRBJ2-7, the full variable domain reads DTGVSQNPRHKITKRGQNVTFRCDPISEHNRLYWYRQTLGQGPEFLTYFQNEAQLEKSRLLSDRFSAERPKGSFSTLEIQRTEQGDSAMYLCASSPTGYHEQYFGPGTRLTVT.

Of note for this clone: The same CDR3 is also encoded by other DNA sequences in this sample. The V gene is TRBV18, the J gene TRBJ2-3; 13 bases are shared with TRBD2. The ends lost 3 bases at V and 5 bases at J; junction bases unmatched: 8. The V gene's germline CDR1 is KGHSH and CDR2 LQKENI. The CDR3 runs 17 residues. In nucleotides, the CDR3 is TGTGCCAGCTCACCCCCAGGACTAGCGGGAGTAGGAGATACGCAGTATTTT. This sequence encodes CASSPPGLAGVGDTQYF.

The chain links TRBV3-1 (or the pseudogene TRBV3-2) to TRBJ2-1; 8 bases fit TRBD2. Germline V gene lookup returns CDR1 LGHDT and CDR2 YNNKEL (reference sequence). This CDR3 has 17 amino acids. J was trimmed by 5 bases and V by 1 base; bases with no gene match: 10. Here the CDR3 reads CASSQGVGTRADNEQFF. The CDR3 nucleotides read TGTGCCAGCAGCCAAGGAGTCGGGACTAGGGCTGACAATGAGCAGTTCTTC.

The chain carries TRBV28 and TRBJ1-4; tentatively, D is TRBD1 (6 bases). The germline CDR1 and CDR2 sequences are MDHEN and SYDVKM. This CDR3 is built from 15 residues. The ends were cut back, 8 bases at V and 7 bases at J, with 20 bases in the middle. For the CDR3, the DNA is TGTGCCAGCGAAACACGCCGAGGGGGAGTTGAAAAACTGTTTTTT. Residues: CASETRRGGVEKLFF.

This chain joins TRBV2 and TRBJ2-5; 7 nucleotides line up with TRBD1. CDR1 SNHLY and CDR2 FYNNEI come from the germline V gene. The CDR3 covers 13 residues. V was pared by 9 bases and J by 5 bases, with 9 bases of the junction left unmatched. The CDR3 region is CARSTGWAETQYF. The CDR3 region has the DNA TGTGCCAGATCGACAGGGTGGGCGGAGACCCAGTACTTC.

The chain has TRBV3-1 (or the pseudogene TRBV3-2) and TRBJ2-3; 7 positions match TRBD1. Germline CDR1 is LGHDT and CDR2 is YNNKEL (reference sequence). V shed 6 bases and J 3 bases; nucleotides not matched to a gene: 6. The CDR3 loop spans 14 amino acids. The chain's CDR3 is CASRMTGSTDTQYF. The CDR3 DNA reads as TGTGCCAGCAGGATGACAGGGTCGACAGATACGCAGTATTTT.